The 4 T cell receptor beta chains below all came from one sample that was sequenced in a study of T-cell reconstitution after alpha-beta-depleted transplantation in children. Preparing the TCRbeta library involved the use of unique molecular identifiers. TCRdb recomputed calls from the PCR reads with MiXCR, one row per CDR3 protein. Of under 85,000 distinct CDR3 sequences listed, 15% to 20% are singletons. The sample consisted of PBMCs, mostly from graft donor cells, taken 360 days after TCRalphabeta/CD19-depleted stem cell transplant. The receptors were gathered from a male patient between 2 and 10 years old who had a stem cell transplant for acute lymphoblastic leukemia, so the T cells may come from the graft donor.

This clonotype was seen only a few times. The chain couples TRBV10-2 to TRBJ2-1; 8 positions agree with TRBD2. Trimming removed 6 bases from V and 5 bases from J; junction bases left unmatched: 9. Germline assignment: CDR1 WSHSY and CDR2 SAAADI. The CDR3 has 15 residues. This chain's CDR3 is CASRDGRAGNNEQFF. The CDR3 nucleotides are TGCGCCAGCAGAGACGGGAGGGCCGGGAACAATGAGCAGTTCTTC.

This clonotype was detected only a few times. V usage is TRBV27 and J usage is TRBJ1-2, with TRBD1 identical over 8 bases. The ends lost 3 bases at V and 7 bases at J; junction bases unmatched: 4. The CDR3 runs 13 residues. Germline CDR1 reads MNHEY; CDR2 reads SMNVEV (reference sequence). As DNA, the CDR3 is TGTGCCAGCAGTTTTAACAGGGGGGGTGGCTACACCTTC. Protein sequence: CASSFNRGGGYTF.

The CDR3 spells CASSQGTSASTDTQYF. Written as DNA, the CDR3 is TGTGCCAGCAGCCAAGGGACTAGCGCGAGCACAGATACGCAGTATTTT. The chain has TRBV4-2 and TRBJ2-3, with TRBD2 matching 9 bases. The CDR3 is 16 amino acids. Unmatched junction bases numbered 2, after V lost 1 base and J lost 0 bases. From germline, CDR1 is LGHNA and CDR2 YNFKEQ.

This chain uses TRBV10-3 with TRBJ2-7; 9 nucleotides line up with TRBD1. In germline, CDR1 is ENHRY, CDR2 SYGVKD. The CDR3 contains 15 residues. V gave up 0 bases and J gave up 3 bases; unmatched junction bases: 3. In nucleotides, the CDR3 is TGTGCCATCAGTGAGTCGGGACAGGGTATCTACGAGCAGTACTTC. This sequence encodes CAISESGQGIYEQYF.